This T cell receptor (beta chain) derives from a study of OX40 agonist ivuxolimab in advanced cancers. At the level of the study: Three patients responded partially, comprising one with hepatocellular carcinoma and two with cutaneous melanoma.

Method: immunoSEQ multiplex PCR; TCRdb's copy keeps in-frame clones and lacks some. The sample holds tens of thousands of clones, about 90% seen once. Any history of autoimmune disease or systemic immunosuppression disqualified patients. The CDR3 covers 14 residues. The germline gives CDR1 MNHEY, CDR2 SVGAGI. V was clipped by 7 bases and J by 8 bases, with 18 bases between them. Sequenced material: CD4+ or CD8+ T cells sorted from blood, taken in a trial of the OX40 agonist ivuxolimab. The clonotype comes from an adult with an advanced solid tumor such as melanoma, head and neck, liver or kidney cancer. The rearrangement uses TRBV6-5 and TRBJ2-1; D is perhaps TRBD1 or TRBD2 (6 bases each). This CDR3 reads CASKRGQGRHEQFF. The CDR3 bases are TGTGCCAGCAAGAGAGGGCAGGGGAGGCATGAGCAGTTCTTC.